The sequence of this T cell receptor beta chain was determined in a study of blood T cell repertoires in COVID-19. Whole-study context: Researchers got acute and convalescent COVID-19 samples from the United States, Italy and Spain. The analysed material was cDNA or gDNA that came from T cells, B-cell-depleted T cells, or PBMCs.

CDR3 length: 18 amino acids. V lost 6 bases to trimming and J lost 0 bases; unmatched junction nucleotides: 7. CDR1 is SGHNT, CDR2 YENEEA, per germline. Original analysis: Reference gene primer amplification gave estimated nucleated cell counts. Repertoires were generated with immunoSEQ multiplex PCR, while TCRdb's copy carries only in-frame clones and drops some. D and trimming come from the DNA, and the V and J calls and clone size come from that table. The top ten clones hold 3% to 4% of a sample with about 240,000 clones, approximately 80% of them seen once. Source material: peripheral blood. The chain employs TRBV11-3 and TRBJ2-1; 14 bases agree with TRBD2. The TCR comes from a woman aged 18-29 years with acute or convalescent COVID-19. The CDR3 reads CASSPTGTSGSSYNEQFF. DNA of the CDR3: TGTGCCAGCAGTCCGACAGGGACTAGCGGGAGCTCCTACAATGAGCAGTTCTTC. The whole variable domain, remainder taken from reference TRBV11-3 and TRBJ2-1, is EAGVVQSPRYKIIEKKQPVAFWCNPISGHNTLYWYLQNLGQGPELLIRYENEEAVDDSQLPKDRFSAERLKGVDSTLKIQPAELGDSAVYLCASSPTGTSGSSYNEQFFGPGTRLTVL.